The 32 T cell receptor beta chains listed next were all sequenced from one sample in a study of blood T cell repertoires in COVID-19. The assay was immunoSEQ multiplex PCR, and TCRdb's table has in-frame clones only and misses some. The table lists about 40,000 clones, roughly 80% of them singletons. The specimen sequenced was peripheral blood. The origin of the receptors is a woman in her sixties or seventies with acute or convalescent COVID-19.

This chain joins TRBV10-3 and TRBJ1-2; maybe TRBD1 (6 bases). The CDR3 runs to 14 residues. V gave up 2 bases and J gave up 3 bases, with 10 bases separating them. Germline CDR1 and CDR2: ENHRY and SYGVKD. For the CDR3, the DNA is TGTGCCATCAGTGAGAGGGGGAGCGACTATGGCTACACCTTC. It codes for CAISERGSDYGYTF.

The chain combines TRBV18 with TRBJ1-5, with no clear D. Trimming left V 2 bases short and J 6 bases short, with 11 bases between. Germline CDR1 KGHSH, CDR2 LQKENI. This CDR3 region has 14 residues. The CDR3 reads CASSPGGSPQPQHF. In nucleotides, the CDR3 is TGTGCCAGCTCACCAGGAGGGAGCCCTCAGCCCCAGCATTTT.

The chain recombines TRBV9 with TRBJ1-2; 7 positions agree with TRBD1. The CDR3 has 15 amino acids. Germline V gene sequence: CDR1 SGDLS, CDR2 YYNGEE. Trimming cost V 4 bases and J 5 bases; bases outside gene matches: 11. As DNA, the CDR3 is TGTGCCAGCAGCCAAACTTTGGGACAGCCTTATGGCTACACCTTC. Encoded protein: CASSQTLGQPYGYTF.

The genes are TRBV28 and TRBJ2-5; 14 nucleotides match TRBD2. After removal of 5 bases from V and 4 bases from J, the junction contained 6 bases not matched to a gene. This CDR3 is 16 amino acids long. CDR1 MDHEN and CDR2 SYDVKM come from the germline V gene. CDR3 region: CASSPGLAGGRETQYF. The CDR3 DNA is TGTGCCAGCAGTCCTGGACTAGCGGGAGGTCGAGAGACCCAGTACTTC.

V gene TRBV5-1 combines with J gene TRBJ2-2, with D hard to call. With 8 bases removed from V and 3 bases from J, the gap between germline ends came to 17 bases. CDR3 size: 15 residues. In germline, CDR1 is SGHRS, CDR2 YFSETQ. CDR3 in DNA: TGCGCCAGTACTAAGGTGGCAGCCCACACCGGGGAGCTGTTTTTT. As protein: CASTKVAAHTGELFF.

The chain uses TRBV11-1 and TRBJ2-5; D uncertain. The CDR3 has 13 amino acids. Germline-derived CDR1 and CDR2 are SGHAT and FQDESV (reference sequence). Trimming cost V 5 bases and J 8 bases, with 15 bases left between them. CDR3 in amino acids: CASSRVQFGTQYF. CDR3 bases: TGTGCCAGCAGCCGGGTCCAATTCGGCACCCAGTACTTC.

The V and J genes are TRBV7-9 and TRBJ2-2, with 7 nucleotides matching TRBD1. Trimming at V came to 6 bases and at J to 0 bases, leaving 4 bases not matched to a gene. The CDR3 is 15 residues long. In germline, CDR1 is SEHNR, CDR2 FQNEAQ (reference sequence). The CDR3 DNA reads TGTGCCAGCAGAACCGGGACAGCGAACACCGGGGAGCTGTTTTTT. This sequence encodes CASRTGTANTGELFF.

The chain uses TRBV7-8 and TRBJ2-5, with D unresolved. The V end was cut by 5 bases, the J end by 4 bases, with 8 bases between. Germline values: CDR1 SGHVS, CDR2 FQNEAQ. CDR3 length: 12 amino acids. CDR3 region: CASSRVVETQYF. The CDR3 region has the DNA TGTGCCAGCAGCCGAGTCGTAGAGACCCAGTACTTC.

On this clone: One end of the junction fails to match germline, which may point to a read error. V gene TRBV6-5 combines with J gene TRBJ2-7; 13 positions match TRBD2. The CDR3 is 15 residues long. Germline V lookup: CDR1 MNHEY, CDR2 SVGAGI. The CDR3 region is CASNYGTSGINEQYF. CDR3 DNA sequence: TGTGCCAGCAATTACGGGACTAGCGGGATTAACGAGCAGTACTTC.

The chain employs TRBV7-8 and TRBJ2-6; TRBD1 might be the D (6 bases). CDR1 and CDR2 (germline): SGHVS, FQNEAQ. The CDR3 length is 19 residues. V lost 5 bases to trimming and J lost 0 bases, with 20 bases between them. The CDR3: CASSAYRVLGPSGANVLTF. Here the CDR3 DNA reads TGTGCCAGCAGCGCATACAGGGTATTAGGACCCTCTGGGGCCAACGTCCTGACTTTC.

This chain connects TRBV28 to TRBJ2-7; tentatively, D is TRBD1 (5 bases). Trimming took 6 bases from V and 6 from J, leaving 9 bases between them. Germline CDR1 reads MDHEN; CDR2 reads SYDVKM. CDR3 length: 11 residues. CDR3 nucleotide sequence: TGTGCCAGCAGGACAGTTCGCGAGCAGTACTTC. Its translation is CASRTVREQYF. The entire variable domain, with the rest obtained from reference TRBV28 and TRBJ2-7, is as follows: DVKVTQSSRYLVKRTGEKVFLECVQDMDHENMFWYRQDPGLGLRLIYFSYDVKMKEKGDIPEGYSVSREKKERFSLILESASTNQTSMYLCASRTVREQYFGPGTRLTVT.

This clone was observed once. The CDR3 sequence: CASSQDAGTAGELFF. The CDR3 DNA reads TGTGCCAGCAGCCAAGATGCGGGGACTGCCGGGGAGCTGTTTTTT. The rearrangement links TRBV3-1 (or the pseudogene TRBV3-2) to TRBJ2-2, with a tentative D call TRBD2 (6 bases). The CDR3 contains 15 residues. Germline CDR1 is LGHDT and CDR2 is YNNKEL (reference sequence). The ends were cut back, 0 bases at V and 6 bases at J, with 11 bases in the middle.

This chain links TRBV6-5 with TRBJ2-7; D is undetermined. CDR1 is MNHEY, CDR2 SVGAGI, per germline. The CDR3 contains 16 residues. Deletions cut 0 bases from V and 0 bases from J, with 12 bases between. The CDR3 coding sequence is TGTGCCAGCAGTTACTCCCCAGGAAGAAGCTCCTACGAGCAGTACTTC. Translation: CASSYSPGRSSYEQYF.

The CDR3 here is CASLQDRTNEKLFF. In DNA, the CDR3 is TGTGCCAGCCTTCAGGACAGGACAAATGAAAAACTGTTTTTT. V and J are TRBV2 and TRBJ1-4; 7 positions match TRBD1. The CDR3 has 14 residues. Germline assignment: CDR1 SNHLY and CDR2 FYNNEI. The V and J ends lost 8 bases and 5 bases, in that order; junction bases with no gene match: 8.

The CDR3 nucleotides read TGTGCCAGCAGCTTATTGGAGGGGAGAGGCACTGAAGCTTTCTTT. Protein: CASSLLEGRGTEAFF. V gene TRBV11-2 combines with J gene TRBJ1-1; a weak D match, TRBD1 (5 bases). There are 15 residues in the CDR3. Per germline, CDR1 SGHAT and CDR2 FQNNGV. The germline V and J ends were trimmed by 2 bases and 4 bases, with 14 bases remaining between them. The variable domain in full, with the rest retrieved from reference TRBV11-2 and TRBJ1-1, is EAGVAQSPRYKIIEKRQSVAFWCNPISGHATLYWYQQILGQGPKLLIQFQNNGVVDDSQLPKDRFSAERLKGVDSTLKIQPAKLEDSAVYLCASSLLEGRGTEAFFGQGTRLTVV.

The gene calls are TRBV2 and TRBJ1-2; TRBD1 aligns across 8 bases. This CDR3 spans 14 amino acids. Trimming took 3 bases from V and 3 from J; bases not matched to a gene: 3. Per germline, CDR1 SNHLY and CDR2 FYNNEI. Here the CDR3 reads CASSEAGGDYGYTF. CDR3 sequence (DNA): TGTGCCAGCAGTGAGGCAGGGGGCGACTATGGCTACACCTTC.

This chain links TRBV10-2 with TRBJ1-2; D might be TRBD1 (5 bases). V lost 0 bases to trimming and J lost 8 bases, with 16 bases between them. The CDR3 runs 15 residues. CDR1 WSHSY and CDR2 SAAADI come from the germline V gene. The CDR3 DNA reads TGCGCCAGCAGTGAGTCCTGGGCAGGGCCTCACGGCTACACCTTC. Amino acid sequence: CASSESWAGPHGYTF.

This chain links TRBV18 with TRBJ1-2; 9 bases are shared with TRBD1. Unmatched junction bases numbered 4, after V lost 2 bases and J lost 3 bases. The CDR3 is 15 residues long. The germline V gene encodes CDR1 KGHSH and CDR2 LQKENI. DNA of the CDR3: TGTGCCAGCTCACCATCGGGACAGGGCGACTATGGCTACACCTTC. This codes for CASSPSGQGDYGYTF.

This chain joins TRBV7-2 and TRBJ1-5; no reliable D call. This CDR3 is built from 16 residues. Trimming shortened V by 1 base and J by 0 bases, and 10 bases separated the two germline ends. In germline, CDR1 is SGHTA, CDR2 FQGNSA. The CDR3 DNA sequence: TGTGCCAGCAGCTTAGGTCAGGCGAGTAGCAATCAGCCCCAGCATTTT. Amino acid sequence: CASSLGQASSNQPQHF. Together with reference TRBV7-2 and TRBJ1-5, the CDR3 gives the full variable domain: GAGVSQSPSNKVTEKGKDVELRCDPISGHTALYWYRQSLGQGLEFLIYFQGNSAPDKSGLPSDRFSAERTGGSVSTLTIQRTQQEDSAVYLCASSLGQASSNQPQHFGDGTRLSIL.

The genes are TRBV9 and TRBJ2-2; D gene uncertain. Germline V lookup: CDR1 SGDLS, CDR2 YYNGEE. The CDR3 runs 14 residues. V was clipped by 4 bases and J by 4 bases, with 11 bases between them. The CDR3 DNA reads TGTGCCAGCAGCCCTGAACTAACCACCGGGGAGCTGTTTTTT. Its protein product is CASSPELTTGELFF.

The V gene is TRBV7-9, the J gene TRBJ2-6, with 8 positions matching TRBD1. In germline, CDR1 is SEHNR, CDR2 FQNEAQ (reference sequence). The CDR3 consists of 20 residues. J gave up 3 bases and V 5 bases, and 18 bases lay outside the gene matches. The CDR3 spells CASSNPLGQGAAGGANVLTF. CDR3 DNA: TGTGCCAGCAGCAACCCCCTGGGGCAGGGGGCCGCGGGTGGGGCCAACGTCCTGACTTTC.

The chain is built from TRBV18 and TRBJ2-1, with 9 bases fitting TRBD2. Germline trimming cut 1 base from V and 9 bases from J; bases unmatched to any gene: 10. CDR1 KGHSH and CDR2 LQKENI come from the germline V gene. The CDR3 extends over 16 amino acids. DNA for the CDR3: TGTGCCAGCTCACCACGGCGGCGGGAGGGTCCGGGTGAGCAGTTCTTC. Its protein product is CASSPRRREGPGEQFF.

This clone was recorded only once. This CDR3 reads CASSLSRAGGLPGELFF. The CDR3 region has the DNA TGTGCCAGCAGTTTATCCCGAGCGGGGGGGCTCCCCGGGGAGCTGTTTTTT. This chain uses TRBV27 with TRBJ2-2; 10 bases are shared with TRBD2. Germline lookup yields CDR1 MNHEY and CDR2 SMNVEV (reference sequence). The length of the CDR3 is 17 residues. Germline trimming cut 0 bases from V and 6 bases from J; bases unmatched to any gene: 7.

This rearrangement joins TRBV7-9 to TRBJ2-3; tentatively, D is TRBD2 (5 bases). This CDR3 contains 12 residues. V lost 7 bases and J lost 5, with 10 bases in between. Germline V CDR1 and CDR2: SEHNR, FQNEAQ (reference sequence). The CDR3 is CASKGVIDTQYF. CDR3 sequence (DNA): TGTGCCAGCAAGGGAGTTATAGATACGCAGTATTTT.

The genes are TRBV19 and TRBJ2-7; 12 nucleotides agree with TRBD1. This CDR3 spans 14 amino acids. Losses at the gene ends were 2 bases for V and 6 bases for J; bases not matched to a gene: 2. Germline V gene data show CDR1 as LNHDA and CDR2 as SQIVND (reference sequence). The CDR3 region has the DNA TGTGCCAGTAGTATATCGGGACAGGGGGCCGAGCAGTACTTC. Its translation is CASSISGQGAEQYF.

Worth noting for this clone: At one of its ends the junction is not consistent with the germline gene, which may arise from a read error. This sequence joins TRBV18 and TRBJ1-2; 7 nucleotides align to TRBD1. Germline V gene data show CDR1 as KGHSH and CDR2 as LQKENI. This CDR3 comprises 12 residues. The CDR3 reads CASSLQEGAPRF. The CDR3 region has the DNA TGTGCCAGCTCGTTACAGGAGGGGGCCCCCCGCTTC. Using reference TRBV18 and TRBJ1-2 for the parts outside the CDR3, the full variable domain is NAGVMQNPRHLVRRRGQEARLRCSPMKGHSHVYWYRQLPEEGLKFMVYLQKENIIDESGMPKERFSAEFPKEGPSILRIQQVVRGDSAAYFCASSLQEGAPRFGSGTRLTVV.

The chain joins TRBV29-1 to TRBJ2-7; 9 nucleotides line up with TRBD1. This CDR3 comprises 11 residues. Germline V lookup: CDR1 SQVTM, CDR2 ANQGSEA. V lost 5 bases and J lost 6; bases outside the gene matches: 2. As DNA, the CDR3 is TGCAGCGTTTCGACAGGGGGCGAGCAGTACTTC. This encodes CSVSTGGEQYF.

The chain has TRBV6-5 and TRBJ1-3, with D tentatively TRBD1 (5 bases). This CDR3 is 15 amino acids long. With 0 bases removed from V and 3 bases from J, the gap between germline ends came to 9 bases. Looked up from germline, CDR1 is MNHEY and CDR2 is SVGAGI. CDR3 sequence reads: CASSYSQGDGNTIYF. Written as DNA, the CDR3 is TGTGCCAGCAGTTACTCTCAGGGTGATGGAAACACCATATATTTT.

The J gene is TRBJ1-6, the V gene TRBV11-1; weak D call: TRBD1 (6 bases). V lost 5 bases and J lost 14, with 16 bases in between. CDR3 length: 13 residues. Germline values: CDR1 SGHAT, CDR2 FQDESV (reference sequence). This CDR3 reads CASSPGGALTLHF. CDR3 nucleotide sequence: TGTGCCAGCAGCCCCGGGGGGGCCCTCACCCTCCACTTT.

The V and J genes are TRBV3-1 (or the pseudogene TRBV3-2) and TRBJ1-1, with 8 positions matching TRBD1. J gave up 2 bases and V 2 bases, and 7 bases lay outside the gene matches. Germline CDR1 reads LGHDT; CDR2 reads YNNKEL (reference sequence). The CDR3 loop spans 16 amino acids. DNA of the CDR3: TGTGCCAGCAGCCAACCTGGGACAGGCCTTAACACTGAAGCTTTCTTT. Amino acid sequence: CASSQPGTGLNTEAFF.

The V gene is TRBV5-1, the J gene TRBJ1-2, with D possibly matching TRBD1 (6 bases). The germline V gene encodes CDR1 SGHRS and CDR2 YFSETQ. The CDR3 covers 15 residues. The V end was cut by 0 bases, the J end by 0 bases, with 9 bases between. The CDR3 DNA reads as TGCGCCAGCAGCTTGGGGGCAGGGGCTAACTATGGCTACACCTTC. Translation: CASSLGAGANYGYTF.

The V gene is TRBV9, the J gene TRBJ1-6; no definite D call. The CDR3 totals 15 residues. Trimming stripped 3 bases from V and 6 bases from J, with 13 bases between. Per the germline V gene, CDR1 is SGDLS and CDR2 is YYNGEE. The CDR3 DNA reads TGTGCCAGCAGCGCACAGCCTGGGCTTAATTCACCCCTCCACTTT. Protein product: CASSAQPGLNSPLHF.